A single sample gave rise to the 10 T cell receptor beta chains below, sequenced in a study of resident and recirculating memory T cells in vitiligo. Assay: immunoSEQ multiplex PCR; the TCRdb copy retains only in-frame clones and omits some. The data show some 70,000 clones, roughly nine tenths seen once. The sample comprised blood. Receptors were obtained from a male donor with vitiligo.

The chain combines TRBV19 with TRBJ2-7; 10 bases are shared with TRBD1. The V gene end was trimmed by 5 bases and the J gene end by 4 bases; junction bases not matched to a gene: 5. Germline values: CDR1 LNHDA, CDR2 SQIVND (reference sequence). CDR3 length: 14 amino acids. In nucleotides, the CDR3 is TGTGCCAGTAGTGAGACAGGGGGCCGTTACGAGCAGTACTTC. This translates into CASSETGGRYEQYF.

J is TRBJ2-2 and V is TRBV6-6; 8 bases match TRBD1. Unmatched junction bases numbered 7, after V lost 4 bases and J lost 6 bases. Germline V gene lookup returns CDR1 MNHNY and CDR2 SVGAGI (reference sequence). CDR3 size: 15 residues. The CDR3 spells CASSSGQGSAGELFF. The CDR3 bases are TGTGCCAGCAGTTCTGGACAGGGAAGCGCCGGGGAGCTGTTTTTT.

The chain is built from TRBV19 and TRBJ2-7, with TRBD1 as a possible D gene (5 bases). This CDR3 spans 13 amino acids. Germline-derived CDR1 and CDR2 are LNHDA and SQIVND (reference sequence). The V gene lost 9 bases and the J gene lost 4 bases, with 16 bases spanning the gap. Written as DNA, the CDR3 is TGTGCCAGCGCTTCGGACAAAGTGTACGAGCAGTACTTC. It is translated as CASASDKVYEQYF. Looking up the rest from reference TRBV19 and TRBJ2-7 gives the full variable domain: DGGITQSPKYLFRKEGQNVTLSCEQNLNHDAMYWYRQDPGQGLRLIYYSQIVNDFQKGDIAEGYSVSREKKESFPLTVTSAQKNPTAFYLCASASDKVYEQYFGPGTRLTVT.

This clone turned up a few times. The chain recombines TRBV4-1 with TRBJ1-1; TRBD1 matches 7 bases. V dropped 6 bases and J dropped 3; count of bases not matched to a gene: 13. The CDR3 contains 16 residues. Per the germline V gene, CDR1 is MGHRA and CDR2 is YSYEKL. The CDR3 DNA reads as TGCGCCAGCAGGGGGGGAATCACTCAGGGGGACACTGAAGCTTTCTTT. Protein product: CASRGGITQGDTEAFF.

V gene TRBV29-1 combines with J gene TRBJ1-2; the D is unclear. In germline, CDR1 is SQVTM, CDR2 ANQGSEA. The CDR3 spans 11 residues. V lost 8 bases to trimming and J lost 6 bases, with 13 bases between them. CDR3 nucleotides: TGCAGCACTAACCTTGGCGATGGCTACACCTTC. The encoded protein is CSTNLGDGYTF.

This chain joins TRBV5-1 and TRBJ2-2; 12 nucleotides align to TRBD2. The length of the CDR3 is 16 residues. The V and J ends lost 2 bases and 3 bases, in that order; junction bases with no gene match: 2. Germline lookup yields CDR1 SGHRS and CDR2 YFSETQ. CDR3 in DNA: TGCGCCAGCAGCTTTGGACTAGCGGGGTACACCGGGGAGCTGTTTTTT. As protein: CASSFGLAGYTGELFF.

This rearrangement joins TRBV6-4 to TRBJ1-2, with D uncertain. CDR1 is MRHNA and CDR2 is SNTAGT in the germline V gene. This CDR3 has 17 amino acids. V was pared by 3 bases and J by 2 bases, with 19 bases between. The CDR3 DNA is TGTGCCAGCAGTGAAGGCGAAGGGAGGTTCGGGAACTATGGCTACACCTTC. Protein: CASSEGEGRFGNYGYTF.

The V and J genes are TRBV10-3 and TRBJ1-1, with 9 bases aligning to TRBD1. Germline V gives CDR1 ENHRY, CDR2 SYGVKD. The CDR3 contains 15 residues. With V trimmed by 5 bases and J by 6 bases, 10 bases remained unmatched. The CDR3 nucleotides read TGTGCCATCAGTACCAGGGGACAGGGAAATTCTGAAGCTTTCTTT. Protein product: CAISTRGQGNSEAFF.

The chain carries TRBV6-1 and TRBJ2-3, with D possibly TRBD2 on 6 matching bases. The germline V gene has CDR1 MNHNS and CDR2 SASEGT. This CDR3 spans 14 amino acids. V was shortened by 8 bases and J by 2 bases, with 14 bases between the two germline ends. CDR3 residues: CASGSGDHTDTQYF. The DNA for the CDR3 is TGTGCCAGCGGGTCGGGGGACCACACAGATACGCAGTATTTT.

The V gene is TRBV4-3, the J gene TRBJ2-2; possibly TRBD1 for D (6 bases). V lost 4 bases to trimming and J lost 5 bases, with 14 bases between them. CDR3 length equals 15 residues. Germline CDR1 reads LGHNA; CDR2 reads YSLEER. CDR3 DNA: TGCGCCAGCAGCCGGAGACAACAGGGAACCGGGGAGCTGTTTTTT. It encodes CASSRRQQGTGELFF.